The present entry profiles one TCR beta chain with its context. Its antigen is unknown. Base qualities are missing; no much larger clone stands one base away. Deletion took 4 bases off V and 3 bases off J, with a span of 15 bases between the germline ends. The CDR3 runs 16 residues from the cysteine to the phenylalanine. The only DNA kept is the CDR3, 48 bases in frame from the first base. As encoded in the germline V gene, CDR1 is KGHDR while CDR2 is SFDVKD. The TCR beta CDR3 regions were amplified from the RNA transcripts. The first round of RT-PCR for the TCR CDR3 was performed with the HTBI primer set and the Qiagen OneStep RT-PCR kit. Libraries were constructed in a second round of multiplex PCR, after which size selection and purification were carried out. Sequencing of the libraries was done on an Illumina HiSeq2000 using paired-end 100 bp reads. The original pipeline was this. SOAPnuke was used to process the raw data, removing reads that contained adapters or uncalled bases, had a mean Phred below 15, or lacked an exact match to the constant primer or identifier. High-quality paired reads were merged using COPE v1.2.5, and each unique nucleotide sequence was defined as a clonotype. Clonotypes were aligned to IMGT TRBV, TRBD and TRBJ reference segments using MiTCR v1.1. The analysis was restricted to V-J combinations with a frequency above 0.0001, which together covered just over 99% of the repertoires. A TCS score was defined as the ratio between F50 (clonal expansion) and ExV (chaos), using BLOSUM62-based TCRdist between CDR3 peptides within each V-J. Welch's t-statistics and random forest reduced around 520 V-J features to 13, which were used in a naive Bayes classifier (R e1071). TCRdb trimmed public reads at Q25 via fastp, called clones via MiXCR and kept in-frame beta chains. Here each entry gathers all rows of one CDR3 protein and keeps the most common genes and DNA. The V and J calls were not made by the authors but by TCRdb's processing. For this sample there are more than 650,000 distinct CDR3 sequences; 13% to 15% appear just once. The ten largest clones take up roughly a tenth of the sample.

A patient counted as having stable Graves' hyperthyroidism if no progression to ophthalmopathy occurred over 18 months of follow-up. The hyperthyroidism patients were between 18 and 65 years old and newly diagnosed, with a disease duration of less than 2 months. Patients with uncontrolled infections, other autoimmune diseases, pregnancy or lactation were excluded. Diagnoses were based on clinical symptoms, serum thyroxine and TRAb, thyroid ultrasound and orbital computed tomography. PBMCs were isolated from 7.5 to 10 ml of fresh peripheral blood by Ficoll-Paque density gradient centrifugation. Total RNA was extracted with Trizol reagent, and quality was checked on an Agilent 2100 Bioanalyzer. These data originate in a study of T cells in Graves' hyperthyroidism and ophthalmopathy (dated 2019 in TCRdb). In terms of the full investigation: Peripheral blood was collected at initial diagnosis, before any treatment. Thyroid tissue and blood T-cell repertoires from six Graves' hyperthyroidism patients were also compared in the study. According to the paper, TCR Vbeta CDR3 sequencing was carried out on approximately 140 peripheral blood samples, which came from over 40 ophthalmopathy, under 80 hyperthyroidism and roughly 17 progressor patients. The approximately 98 discovery patients were randomly divided into training and test sets at a 7:3 ratio. To identify distinguishing TCR V-J signatures, a discovery cohort of around 100 patients was used, comprising approximately 40 with Graves' ophthalmopathy and 57 with stable Graves' hyperthyroidism. Prospective prediction of ophthalmopathy was tested in an independent validation cohort consisting of 18 to 20 hyperthyroidism patients and approximately 16 patients who later progressed to ophthalmopathy. After sampling, hyperthyroidism patients received methimazole starting at 30 mg daily, and ophthalmopathy patients received high-dose intravenous methylprednisolone.

Overall results and qualifications from the work: No statistical method was used to set the sample size in advance, and investigators knew the group allocation. A model built on a 13 V-J signature distinguished ophthalmopathy from stable hyperthyroidism, reaching 85% to 90% sensitivity and 81% to 83% specificity in cross-validation and 80%/75% in testing. Blood samples also contained most of the expanded thyroid clonotypes (frequency above 0.001), which suggests that blood repertoires may reflect thyroid immune responses. In validation, the model predicted progression to ophthalmopathy with just under 71% sensitivity and 72% to 75% specificity, a median of around six months before onset.

This TCR came from a woman aged 18 to 35 with Graves' hyperthyroidism. The rearranged chain carries TRBV24-1 and TRBJ2-1, with TRBD2 perhaps the D gene, on 6 matching bases. Sequenced material: blood. Read as DNA, the sequence is TGTGCCACCAGTGAGCCGGCGGGACCCCGCTACAATGAGCAGTTCTTC. Its protein product is CATSEPAGPRYNEQFF.